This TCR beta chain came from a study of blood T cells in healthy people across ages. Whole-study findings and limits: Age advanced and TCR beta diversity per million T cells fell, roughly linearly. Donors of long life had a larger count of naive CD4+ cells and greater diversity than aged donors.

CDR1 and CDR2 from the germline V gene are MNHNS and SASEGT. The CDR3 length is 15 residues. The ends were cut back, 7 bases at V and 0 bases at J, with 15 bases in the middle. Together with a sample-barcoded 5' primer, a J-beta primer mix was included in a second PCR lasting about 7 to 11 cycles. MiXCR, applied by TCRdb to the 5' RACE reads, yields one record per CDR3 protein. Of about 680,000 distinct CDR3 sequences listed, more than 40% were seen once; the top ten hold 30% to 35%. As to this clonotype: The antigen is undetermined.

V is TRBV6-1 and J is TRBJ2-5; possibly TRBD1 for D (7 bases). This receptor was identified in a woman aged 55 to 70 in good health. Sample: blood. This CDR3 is CASTAGGMYQETQYF. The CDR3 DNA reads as TGTGCCAGCACGGCAGGGGGGATGTACCAAGAGACCCAGTACTTC.